One sample yielded the 3 T cell receptor beta chains listed below, sequenced in a study of shared clonotypes between healthy human individuals. Some clones are missing from TCRdb's copy, which holds only in-frame ones; the method was immunoSEQ multiplex PCR. The sample lists 490,000 or so clones; roughly 78% were seen once. Material for sequencing was PBMCs. The origin of the receptors is a middle-aged woman in good health. Some clones in this sample may be carry-over from other donors' samples.

The chain joins TRBV30 to TRBJ2-3; 10 positions match TRBD2. The CDR3 extends over 13 amino acids. The V and J ends lost 3 bases and 10 bases, in that order; junction bases with no gene match: 7. Germline V gene lookup returns CDR1 GTSNPN and CDR2 SVGIG (reference sequence). The CDR3 region has the DNA TGTGCCTGGAGGGCTAGCGGGAGTAATCCGCAGTATTTT. This translates into CAWRASGSNPQYF.

V usage is TRBV27 and J usage is TRBJ2-1; 8 positions agree with TRBD2. The J segment lost 4 bases and the V segment lost 0 bases, leaving 8 bases of the junction unmatched. Germline CDR1 reads MNHEY; CDR2 reads SMNVEV (reference sequence). CDR3 length equals 17 residues. In DNA form, the CDR3 reads TGTGCCAGCAGTTTATCGAGGGGTAGCGGGATTTACAATGAGCAGTTCTTC. Its translation: CASSLSRGSGIYNEQFF.

This clone appeared a single time. V usage is TRBV28 and J usage is TRBJ2-7, with TRBD2 identical over 7 bases. The V segment lost 4 bases and the J segment 3 bases; nucleotides outside the gene matches: 21. Germline V CDR1 and CDR2: MDHEN, SYDVKM. The CDR3 has 19 residues. The CDR3 reads CASSSQDRTRSRPGYEQYF. In DNA, the CDR3 is TGTGCCAGCAGTTCCCAAGACCGGACTAGATCGAGACCGGGCTACGAGCAGTACTTC.